The clone carrying this T cell receptor beta chain was detected many times. Its antigen is still unknown. Germline CDR1 reads DFQATT; CDR2 reads SNEGSKA (reference sequence). The CDR3 length is 15 residues. The ends lost 3 bases at V and 7 bases at J; junction bases unmatched: 10. Combining iRepertoire HTBI primers with Arm-PCR of CDR3 regions, the authors built TCR beta libraries. TCRdb used MiXCR to reprocess the multiplex PCR reads, holding one entry per CDR3 protein. The sample yields a few hundred thousand distinct CDR3 sequences, approximately 12% seen once. The data were taken from a study of regulatory T cells in long-lasting Graves disease. Regarding time point: newly diagnosed GD, antithyroid drugs for less than 3 months. PBMCs were the source of the RNA used for TCR sequencing. Study-wide findings and caveats: There was favoring of TRBV28, TRBJ1-2 and TRBJ2-5 in persistent disease.

These records were also assigned to another study, of T cells in Graves' hyperthyroidism and ophthalmopathy.

V gene TRBV20-1 combines with J gene TRBJ2-1; TRBD2 matches 9 bases. Sequences were derived from peripheral blood mononuclear cells (PBMCs), sampled at new diagnosis, from a patient treated with antithyroid drugs. The sequence was obtained from a woman younger than 30 with Graves disease. The CDR3 DNA is TGCAGTGCTAGTAACGAGTTTAGCGGGAGTAATGAGCAGTTCTTC. Protein product: CSASNEFSGSNEQFF.